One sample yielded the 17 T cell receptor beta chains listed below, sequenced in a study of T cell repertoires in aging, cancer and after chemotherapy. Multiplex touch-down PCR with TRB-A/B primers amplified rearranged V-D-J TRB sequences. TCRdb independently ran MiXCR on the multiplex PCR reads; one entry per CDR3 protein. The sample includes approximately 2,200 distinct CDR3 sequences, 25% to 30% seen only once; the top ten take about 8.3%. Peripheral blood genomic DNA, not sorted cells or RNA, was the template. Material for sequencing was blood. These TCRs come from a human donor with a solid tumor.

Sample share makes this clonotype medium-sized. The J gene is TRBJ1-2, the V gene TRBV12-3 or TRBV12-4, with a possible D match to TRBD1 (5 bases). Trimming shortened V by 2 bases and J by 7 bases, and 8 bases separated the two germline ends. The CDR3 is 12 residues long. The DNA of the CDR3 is TGTGCCAGCAGTTTATACAGGTTTGGCTACACCTTC. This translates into CASSLYRFGYTF.

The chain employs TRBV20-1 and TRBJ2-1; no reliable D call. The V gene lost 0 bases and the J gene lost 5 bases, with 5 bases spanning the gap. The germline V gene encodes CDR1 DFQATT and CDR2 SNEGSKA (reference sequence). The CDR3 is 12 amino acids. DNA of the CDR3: TGCAGTGCTAGAGATCCCCACAATGAGCAGTTCTTC. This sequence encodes CSARDPHNEQFF.

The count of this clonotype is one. The chain's CDR3 is CASSTPGTSSGFSGANVLTF. The DNA for the CDR3 is TGCGCCAGCAGCACCCCCGGGACTAGCTCCGGGTTCTCTGGGGCCAACGTCCTGACTTTC. The chain carries TRBV4-3 and TRBJ2-6; 9 nucleotides line up with TRBD2. V gave up 5 bases and J gave up 0 bases; unmatched junction bases: 14. Per germline, CDR1 LGHNA and CDR2 YSLEER. This CDR3 has 20 amino acids.

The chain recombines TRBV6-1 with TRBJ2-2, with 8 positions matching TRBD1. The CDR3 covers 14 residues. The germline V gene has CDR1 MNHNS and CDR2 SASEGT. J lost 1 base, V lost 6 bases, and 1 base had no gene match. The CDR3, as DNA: TGTGCCAGCAGCGGGACAGGGAACACCGGGGAGCTGTTTTTT. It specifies CASSGTGNTGELFF.

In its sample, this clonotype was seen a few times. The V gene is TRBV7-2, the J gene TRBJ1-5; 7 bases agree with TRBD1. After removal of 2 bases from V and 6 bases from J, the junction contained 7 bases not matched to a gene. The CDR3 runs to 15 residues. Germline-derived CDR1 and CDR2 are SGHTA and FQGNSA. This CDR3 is CASSLFSGGGQPQHF. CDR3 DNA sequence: TGTGCCAGCAGCTTATTCTCAGGGGGGGGTCAGCCCCAGCATTTT.

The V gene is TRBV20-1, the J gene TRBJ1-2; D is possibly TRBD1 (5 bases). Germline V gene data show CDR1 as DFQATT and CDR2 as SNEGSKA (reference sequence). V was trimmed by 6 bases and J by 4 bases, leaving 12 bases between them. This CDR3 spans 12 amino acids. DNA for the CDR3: TGCAGTGCGGGACCGCCTGGCTATGGCTACACCTTC. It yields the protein CSAGPPGYGYTF.

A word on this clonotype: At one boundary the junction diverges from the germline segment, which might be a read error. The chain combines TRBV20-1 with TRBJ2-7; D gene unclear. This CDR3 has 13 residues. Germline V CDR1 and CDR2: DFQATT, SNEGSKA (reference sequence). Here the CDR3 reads CSARDGPRYEEYF. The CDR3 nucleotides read TGCAGTGCTAGAGACGGGCCACGCTACGAGGAGTACTTC.

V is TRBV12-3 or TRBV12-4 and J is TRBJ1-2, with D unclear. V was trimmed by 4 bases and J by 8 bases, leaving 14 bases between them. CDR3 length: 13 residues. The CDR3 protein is CASSSRGIGGYTF. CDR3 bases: TGTGCCAGCAGTTCCCGGGGTATAGGAGGCTACACCTTC.

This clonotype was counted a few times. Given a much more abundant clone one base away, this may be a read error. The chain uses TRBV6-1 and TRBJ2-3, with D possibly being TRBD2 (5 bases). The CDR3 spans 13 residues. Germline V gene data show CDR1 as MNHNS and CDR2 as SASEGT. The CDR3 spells CASSKAETDTQYF. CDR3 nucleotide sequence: TGTGCCAGCAGTAAAGCGGAGACAGATACGCAGTATTTT.

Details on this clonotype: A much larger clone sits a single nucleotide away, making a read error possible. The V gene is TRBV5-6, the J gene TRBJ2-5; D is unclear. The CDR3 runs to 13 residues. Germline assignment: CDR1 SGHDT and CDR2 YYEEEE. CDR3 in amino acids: CASSSWAEETRYF. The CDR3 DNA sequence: TGTGCCAGCAGCTCCTGGGCAGAAGAGACCCGGTACTTC.

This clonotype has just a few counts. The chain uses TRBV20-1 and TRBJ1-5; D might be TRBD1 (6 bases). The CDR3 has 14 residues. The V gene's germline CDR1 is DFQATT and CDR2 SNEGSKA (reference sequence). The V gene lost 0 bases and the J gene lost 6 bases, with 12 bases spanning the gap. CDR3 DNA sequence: TGCAGTGCTAGAGATGGGGGCGAGGCTCAGCCCCAGCATTTT. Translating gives CSARDGGEAQPQHF.

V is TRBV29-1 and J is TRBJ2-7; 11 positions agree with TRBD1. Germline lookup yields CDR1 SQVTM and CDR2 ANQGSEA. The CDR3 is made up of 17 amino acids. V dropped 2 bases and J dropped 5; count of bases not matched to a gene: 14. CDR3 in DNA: TGCAGCGTTGAAAGGAGGGCTAGCGGACAGGGGGCCCACGAGCAGTACTTC. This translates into CSVERRASGQGAHEQYF.

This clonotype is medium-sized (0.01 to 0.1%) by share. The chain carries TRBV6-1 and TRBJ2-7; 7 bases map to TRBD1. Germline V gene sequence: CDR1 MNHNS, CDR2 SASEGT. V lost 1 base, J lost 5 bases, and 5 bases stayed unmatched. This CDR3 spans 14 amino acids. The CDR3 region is CASSEGKGADEQYV. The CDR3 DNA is TGTGCCAGCAGTGAAGGTAAGGGGGCGGACGAGCAGTACGTC.

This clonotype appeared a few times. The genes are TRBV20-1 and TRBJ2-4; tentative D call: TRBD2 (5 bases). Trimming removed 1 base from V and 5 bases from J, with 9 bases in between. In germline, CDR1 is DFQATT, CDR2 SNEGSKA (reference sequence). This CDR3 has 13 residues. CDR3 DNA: TGCAGTGCTAGAGTGGAGAGGGAAAACATTCAGTACTTC. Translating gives CSARVERENIQYF.

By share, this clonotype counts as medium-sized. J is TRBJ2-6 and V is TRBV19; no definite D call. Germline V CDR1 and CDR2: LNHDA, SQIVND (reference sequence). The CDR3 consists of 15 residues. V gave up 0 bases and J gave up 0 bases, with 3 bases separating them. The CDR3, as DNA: TGTGCCAGTAGTATAGATAGCTCTGGGGCCAACGTCCTGACTTTC. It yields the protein CASSIDSSGANVLTF.

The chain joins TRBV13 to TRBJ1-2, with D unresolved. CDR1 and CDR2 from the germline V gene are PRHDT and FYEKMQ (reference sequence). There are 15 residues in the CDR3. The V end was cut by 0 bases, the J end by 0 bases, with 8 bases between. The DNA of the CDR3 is TGTGCCAGCAGCTTAGGCCGTCGTGCTAACTATGGCTACACCTTC. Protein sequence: CASSLGRRANYGYTF.

DNA of the CDR3: TGCGCCAGCAGTGTCCAGGCGTCCTACAATGAGCAGTTCTTC. It translates to CASSVQASYNEQFF. The chain joins TRBV10-2 to TRBJ2-1; no firm D call. There are 14 residues in the CDR3. In germline, CDR1 is WSHSY, CDR2 SAAADI. Trimming removed 4 bases from V and 1 base from J, with 8 bases in between.